Following are 12 T cell receptor beta chains from one sample sequenced in a study of blood T cell repertoires in COVID-19. Only in-frame clones appear in the TCRdb table, and some are missing; sequencing was by immunoSEQ multiplex PCR. Of approximately 200,000 clones in the sample, around nine tenths are singletons; the top ten hold 11%. Input material: PBMCs or T cells enriched from blood (not recorded which). The receptors here all came from a man aged 30 to 45 who had recovered from COVID-19.

V usage is TRBV10-3 and J usage is TRBJ2-7; 7 nucleotides match TRBD2. V shed 6 bases and J 1 base; nucleotides not matched to a gene: 6. Germline V gene sequence: CDR1 ENHRY, CDR2 SYGVKD. CDR3 length equals 14 residues. The CDR3 DNA sequence: TGTGCCATCAGCCGACCTAGCGGATCCTACGAGCAGTACTTC. As protein: CAISRPSGSYEQYF.

The V and J genes are TRBV3-1 (or the pseudogene TRBV3-2) and TRBJ1-1; possible D gene TRBD1, 6 bases. The length of the CDR3 is 14 residues. Germline assignment: CDR1 LGHDT and CDR2 YNNKEL (reference sequence). V was pared by 2 bases and J by 6 bases, with 13 bases between. CDR3 residues: CASSQQGGASEAFF. In DNA, the CDR3 is TGTGCCAGCAGCCAACAAGGGGGGGCCTCTGAAGCTTTCTTT.

The J gene is TRBJ2-4, the V gene TRBV19; 9 positions agree with TRBD1. Losses at the gene ends were 9 bases for V and 0 bases for J; bases not matched to a gene: 9. The CDR3 runs 16 residues. CDR1 is LNHDA, CDR2 SQIVND, per germline (reference sequence). The CDR3 nucleotides read TGTGCCAGCCCCGTAGGACAGGGGATAGCCAAAAACATTCAGTACTTC. This encodes CASPVGQGIAKNIQYF. The entire variable domain, with the rest obtained from reference TRBV19 and TRBJ2-4, is as follows: DGGITQSPKYLFRKEGQNVTLSCEQNLNHDAMYWYRQDPGQGLRLIYYSQIVNDFQKGDIAEGYSVSREKKESFPLTVTSAQKNPTAFYLCASPVGQGIAKNIQYFGAGTRLSVL.

The genes are TRBV2 and TRBJ1-2; D may be TRBD1 (6 bases). From germline, CDR1 is SNHLY and CDR2 FYNNEI. The ends were cut back, 7 bases at V and 4 bases at J, with 10 bases in the middle. This CDR3 has 12 residues. The CDR3 loop is CASKLGGYGYTF. The CDR3 nucleotides are TGTGCCAGCAAACTAGGGGGCTATGGCTACACCTTC.

CDR3 coding DNA: TGTGCCAGCAGTCCTCTATCTTACGGTGGACCCCCTGGACAGCTTCCTCCGAACACTGAAGCTTTCTTT. It yields the protein CASSPLSYGGPPGQLPPNTEAFF. The rearrangement uses TRBV28 and TRBJ1-1; tentatively, D is TRBD1 (6 bases). The length of the CDR3 is 23 residues. Trimming cost V 5 bases and J 1 base, with 38 bases left between them. Germline V gene sequence: CDR1 MDHEN, CDR2 SYDVKM. Variable domain in full (rest from reference TRBV28 and TRBJ1-1): DVKVTQSSRYLVKRTGEKVFLECVQDMDHENMFWYRQDPGLGLRLIYFSYDVKMKEKGDIPEGYSVSREKKERFSLILESASTNQTSMYLCASSPLSYGGPPGQLPPNTEAFFGQGTRLTVV.

The genes are TRBV5-5 and TRBJ2-3; 7 bases match TRBD1. The V segment lost 4 bases and the J segment 1 base; nucleotides outside the gene matches: 3. CDR3 size: 14 residues. Looked up from germline, CDR1 is SGHKS and CDR2 is YYEKEE (reference sequence). The CDR3 nucleotides are TGTGCCAGCAGCCACGGACAGGGCACAGATACGCAGTATTTT. This gives the protein CASSHGQGTDTQYF.

V usage is TRBV5-1 and J usage is TRBJ2-5; 7 nucleotides match TRBD1. The CDR3 is 14 amino acids. Germline CDR1 SGHRS, CDR2 YFSETQ. V lost 5 bases to trimming and J lost 4 bases; unmatched junction nucleotides: 8. CDR3 protein: CASRTGTVRETQYF. In DNA, the CDR3 is TGCGCCAGCAGAACAGGGACAGTTCGAGAGACCCAGTACTTC.

This chain connects TRBV10-3 to TRBJ2-2, with TRBD2 identical over 8 bases. This CDR3 is built from 17 residues. The V and J ends lost 10 bases and 4 bases, in that order; junction bases with no gene match: 17. The V gene's germline CDR1 is ENHRY and CDR2 SYGVKD. As DNA, the CDR3 is TGTGCCACCATGCTGGGCGCGGGGGGCCAGGGCACCGGGGAGCTGTTTTTT. Residues: CATMLGAGGQGTGELFF.

The rearrangement uses TRBV5-1 and TRBJ2-7, with D perhaps matching TRBD1 (7 bases). This CDR3 comprises 15 residues. Per the germline V gene, CDR1 is SGHRS and CDR2 is YFSETQ. V gave up 0 bases and J gave up 0 bases, with 10 bases separating them. The CDR3 sequence is CASSLGRGVSYEQYF. DNA of the CDR3: TGCGCCAGCAGCTTGGGCAGGGGGGTCTCCTACGAGCAGTACTTC. Full variable domain (rest looked up from reference TRBV5-1 and TRBJ2-7): KAGVTQTPRYLIKTRGQQVTLSCSPISGHRSVSWYQQTPGQGLQFLFEYFSETQRNKGNFPGRFSGRQFSNSRSEMNVSTLELGDSALYLCASSLGRGVSYEQYFGPGTRLTVT.

V usage is TRBV3-1 (or the pseudogene TRBV3-2) and J usage is TRBJ1-1; no clear D. In germline, CDR1 is LGHDT, CDR2 YNNKEL (reference sequence). This CDR3 contains 13 residues. Trimming removed 2 bases at V and 1 base at J, with 5 bases between. CDR3 amino acids: CASSQTRNTEAFF. Written as DNA, the CDR3 is TGTGCCAGCAGCCAAACGCGGAACACTGAAGCTTTCTTT.

Comments on this clone: This sample also contains other DNA sequences that code for the same CDR3. This rearrangement joins TRBV3-1 (or the pseudogene TRBV3-2) to TRBJ2-7, with D uncertain. From germline, CDR1 is LGHDT and CDR2 YNNKEL (reference sequence). This CDR3 comprises 11 residues. Trimming cost V 4 bases and J 5 bases, with 6 bases left between them. CDR3 sequence (DNA): TGTGCCAGCAGCCGCGCCGACGAGCAGTACTTC. Translating gives CASSRADEQYF.

The chain employs TRBV7-9 and TRBJ2-2; TRBD1 aligns across 8 bases. The CDR3 sequence is 14 residues long. Germline CDR1 reads SEHNR; CDR2 reads FQNEAQ (reference sequence). V shed 5 bases and J 7 bases; nucleotides not matched to a gene: 6. The DNA of the CDR3 is TGTGCCAGCAGCCCGGGACAGGCATACGGGGAGCTGTTTTTT. Translating it yields CASSPGQAYGELFF.